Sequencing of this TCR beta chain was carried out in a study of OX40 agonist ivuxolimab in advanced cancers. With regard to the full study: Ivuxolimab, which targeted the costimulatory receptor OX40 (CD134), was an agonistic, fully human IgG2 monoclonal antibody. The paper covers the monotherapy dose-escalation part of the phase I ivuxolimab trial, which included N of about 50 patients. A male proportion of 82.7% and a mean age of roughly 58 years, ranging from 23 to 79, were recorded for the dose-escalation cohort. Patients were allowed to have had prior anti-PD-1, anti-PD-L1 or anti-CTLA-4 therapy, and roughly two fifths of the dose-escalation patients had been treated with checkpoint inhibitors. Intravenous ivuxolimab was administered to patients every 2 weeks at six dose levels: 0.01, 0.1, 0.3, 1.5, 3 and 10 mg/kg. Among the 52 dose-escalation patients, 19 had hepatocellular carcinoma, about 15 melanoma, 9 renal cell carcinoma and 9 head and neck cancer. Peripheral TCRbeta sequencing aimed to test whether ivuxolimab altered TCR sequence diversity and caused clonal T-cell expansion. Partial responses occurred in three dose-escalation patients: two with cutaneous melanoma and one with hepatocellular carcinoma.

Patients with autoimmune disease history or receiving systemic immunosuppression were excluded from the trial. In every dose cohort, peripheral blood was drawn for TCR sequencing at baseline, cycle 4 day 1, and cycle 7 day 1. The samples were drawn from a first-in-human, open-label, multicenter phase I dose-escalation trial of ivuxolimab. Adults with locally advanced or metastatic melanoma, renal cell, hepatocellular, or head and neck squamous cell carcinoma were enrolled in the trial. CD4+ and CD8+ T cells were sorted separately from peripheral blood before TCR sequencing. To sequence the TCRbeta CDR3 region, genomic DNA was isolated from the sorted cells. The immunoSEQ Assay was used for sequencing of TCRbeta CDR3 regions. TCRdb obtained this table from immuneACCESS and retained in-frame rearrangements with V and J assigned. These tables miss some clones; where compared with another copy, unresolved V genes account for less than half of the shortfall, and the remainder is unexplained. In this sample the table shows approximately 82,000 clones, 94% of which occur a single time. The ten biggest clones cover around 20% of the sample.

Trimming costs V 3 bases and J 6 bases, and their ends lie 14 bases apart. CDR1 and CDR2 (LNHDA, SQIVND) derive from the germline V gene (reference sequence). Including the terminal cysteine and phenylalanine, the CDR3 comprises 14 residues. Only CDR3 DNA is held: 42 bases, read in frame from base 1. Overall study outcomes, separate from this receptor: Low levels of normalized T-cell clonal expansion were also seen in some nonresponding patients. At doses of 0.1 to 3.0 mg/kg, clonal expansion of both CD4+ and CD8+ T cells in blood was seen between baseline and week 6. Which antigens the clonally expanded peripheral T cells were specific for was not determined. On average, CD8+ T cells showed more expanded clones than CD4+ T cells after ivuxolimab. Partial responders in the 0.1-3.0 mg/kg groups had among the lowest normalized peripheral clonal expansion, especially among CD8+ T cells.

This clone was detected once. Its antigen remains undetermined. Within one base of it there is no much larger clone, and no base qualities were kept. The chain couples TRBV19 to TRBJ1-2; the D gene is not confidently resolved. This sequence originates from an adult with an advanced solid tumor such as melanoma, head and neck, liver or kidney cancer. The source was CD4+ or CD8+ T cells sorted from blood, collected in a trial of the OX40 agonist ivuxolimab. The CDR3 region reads CASSIRSSSNGYTF. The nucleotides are TGTGCCAGTAGTATTCGTTCGTCATCAAATGGCTACACCTTC.